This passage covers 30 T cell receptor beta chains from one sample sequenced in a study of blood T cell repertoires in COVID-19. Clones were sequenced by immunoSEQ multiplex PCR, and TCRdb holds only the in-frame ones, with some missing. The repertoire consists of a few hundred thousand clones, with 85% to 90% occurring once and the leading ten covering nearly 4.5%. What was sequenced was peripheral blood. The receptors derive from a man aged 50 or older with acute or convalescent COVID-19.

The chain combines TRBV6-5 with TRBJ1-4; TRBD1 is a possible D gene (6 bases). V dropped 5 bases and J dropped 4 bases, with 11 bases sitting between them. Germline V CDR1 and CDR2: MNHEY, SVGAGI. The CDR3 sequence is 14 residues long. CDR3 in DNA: TGTGCCAGCAGTCGACAGGCCCTTAATGAAAAACTGTTTTTT. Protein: CASSRQALNEKLFF.

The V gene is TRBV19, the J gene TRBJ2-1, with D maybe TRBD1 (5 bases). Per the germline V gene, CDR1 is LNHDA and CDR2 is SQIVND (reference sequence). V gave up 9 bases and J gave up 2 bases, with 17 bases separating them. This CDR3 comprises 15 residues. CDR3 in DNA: TGTGCCAGCGGTCCAGGGATGGTCCCCTACAATGAGCAGTTCTTC. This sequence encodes CASGPGMVPYNEQFF.

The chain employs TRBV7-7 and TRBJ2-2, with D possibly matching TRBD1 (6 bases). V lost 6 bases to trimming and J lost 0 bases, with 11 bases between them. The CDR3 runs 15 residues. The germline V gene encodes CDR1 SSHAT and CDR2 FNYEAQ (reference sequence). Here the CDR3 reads CASRAGTTNTGELFF. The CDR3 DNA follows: TGTGCCAGCAGGGCCGGGACAACGAACACCGGGGAGCTGTTTTTT.

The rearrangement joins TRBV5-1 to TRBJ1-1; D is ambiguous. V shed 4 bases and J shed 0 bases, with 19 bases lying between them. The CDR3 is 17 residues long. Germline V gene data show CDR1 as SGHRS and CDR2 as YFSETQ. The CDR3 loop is CASSPGFSGILNTEAFF. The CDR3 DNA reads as TGCGCCAGCAGCCCGGGGTTCTCCGGGATATTGAACACTGAAGCTTTCTTT. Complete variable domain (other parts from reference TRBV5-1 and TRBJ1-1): KAGVTQTPRYLIKTRGQQVTLSCSPISGHRSVSWYQQTPGQGLQFLFEYFSETQRNKGNFPGRFSGRQFSNSRSEMNVSTLELGDSALYLCASSPGFSGILNTEAFFGQGTRLTVV.

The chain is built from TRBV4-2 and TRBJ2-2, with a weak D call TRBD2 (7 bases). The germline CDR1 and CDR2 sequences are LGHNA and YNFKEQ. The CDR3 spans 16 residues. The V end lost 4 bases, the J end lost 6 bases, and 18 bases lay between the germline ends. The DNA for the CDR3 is TGTGCCAGCAGCCTCCTCGGCGGGGGCGTGGCCGGGGAGCTGTTTTTT. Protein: CASSLLGGGVAGELFF.

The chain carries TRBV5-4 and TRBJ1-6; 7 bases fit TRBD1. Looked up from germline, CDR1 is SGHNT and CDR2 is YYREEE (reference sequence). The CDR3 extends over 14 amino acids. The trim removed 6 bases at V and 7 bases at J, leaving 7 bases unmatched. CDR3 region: CASTGDSQNSPLHF. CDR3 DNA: TGTGCCAGCACGGGGGACAGCCAAAATTCACCCCTCCACTTT.

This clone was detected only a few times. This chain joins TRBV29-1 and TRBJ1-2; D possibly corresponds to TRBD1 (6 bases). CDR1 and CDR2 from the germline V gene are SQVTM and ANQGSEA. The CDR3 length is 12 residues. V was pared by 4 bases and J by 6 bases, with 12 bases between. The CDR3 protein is CSVVARGHGYTF. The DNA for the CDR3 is TGCAGCGTTGTAGCCAGGGGCCATGGCTACACCTTC.

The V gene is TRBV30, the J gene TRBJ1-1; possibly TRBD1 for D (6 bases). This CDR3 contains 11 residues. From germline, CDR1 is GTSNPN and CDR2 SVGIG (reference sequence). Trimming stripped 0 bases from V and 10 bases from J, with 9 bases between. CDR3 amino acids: CAWSVLGAAFF. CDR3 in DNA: TGTGCCTGGAGTGTACTGGGGGCAGCTTTCTTT.

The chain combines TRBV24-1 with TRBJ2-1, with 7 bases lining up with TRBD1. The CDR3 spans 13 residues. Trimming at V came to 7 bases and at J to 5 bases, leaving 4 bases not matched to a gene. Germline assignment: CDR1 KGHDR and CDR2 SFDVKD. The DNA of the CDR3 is TGTGCCACCAGGGGGACAGTTGACAATGAGCAGTTCTTC. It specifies CATRGTVDNEQFF.

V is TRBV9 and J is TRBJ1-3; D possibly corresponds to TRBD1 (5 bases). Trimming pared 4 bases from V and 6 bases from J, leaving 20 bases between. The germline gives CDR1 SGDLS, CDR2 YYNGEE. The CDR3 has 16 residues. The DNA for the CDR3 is TGTGCCAGCAGCCCCGACAGCTCCTTAGAAGAAAACACCATATATTTT. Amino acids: CASSPDSSLEENTIYF.

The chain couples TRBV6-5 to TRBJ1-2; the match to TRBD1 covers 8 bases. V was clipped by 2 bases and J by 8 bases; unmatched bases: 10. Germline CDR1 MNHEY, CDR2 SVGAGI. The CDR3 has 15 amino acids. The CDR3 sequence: CASSYDHRTGRGYTF. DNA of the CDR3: TGTGCCAGCAGTTACGACCACAGGACAGGGCGAGGCTACACCTTC.

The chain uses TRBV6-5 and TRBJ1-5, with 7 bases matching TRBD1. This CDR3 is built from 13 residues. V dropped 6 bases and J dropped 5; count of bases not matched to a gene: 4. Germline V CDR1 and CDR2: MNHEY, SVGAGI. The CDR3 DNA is TGTGCCAGCAGGAGCGACAGGGATCAGCCCCAGCATTTT. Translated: CASRSDRDQPQHF.

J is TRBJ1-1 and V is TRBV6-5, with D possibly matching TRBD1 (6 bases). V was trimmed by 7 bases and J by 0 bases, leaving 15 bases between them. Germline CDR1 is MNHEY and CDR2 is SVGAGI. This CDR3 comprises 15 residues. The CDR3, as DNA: TGTGCCAGCATCCCTTGGGGGGGCGTGAACACTGAAGCTTTCTTT. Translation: CASIPWGGVNTEAFF.

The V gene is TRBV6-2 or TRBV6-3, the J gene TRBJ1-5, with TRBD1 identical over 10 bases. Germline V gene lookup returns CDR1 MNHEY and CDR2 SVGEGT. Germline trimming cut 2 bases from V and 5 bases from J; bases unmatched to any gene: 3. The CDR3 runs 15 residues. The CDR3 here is CASSYQTGGDQPQHF. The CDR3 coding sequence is TGTGCCAGCAGTTACCAGACAGGGGGCGATCAGCCCCAGCATTTT.

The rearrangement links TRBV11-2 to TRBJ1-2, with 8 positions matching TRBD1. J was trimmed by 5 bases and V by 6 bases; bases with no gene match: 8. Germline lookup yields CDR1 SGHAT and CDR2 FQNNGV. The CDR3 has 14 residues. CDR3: CASSSDRAGYGYTF. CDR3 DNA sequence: TGTGCCAGCAGTTCGGACAGGGCGGGTTATGGCTACACCTTC.

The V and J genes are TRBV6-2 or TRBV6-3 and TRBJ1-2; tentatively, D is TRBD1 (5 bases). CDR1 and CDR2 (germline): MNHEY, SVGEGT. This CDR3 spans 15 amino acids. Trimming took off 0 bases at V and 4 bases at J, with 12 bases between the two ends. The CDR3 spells CASSYSQGEGYGYTF. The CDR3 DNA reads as TGTGCCAGCAGTTACTCTCAGGGTGAAGGCTATGGCTACACCTTC.

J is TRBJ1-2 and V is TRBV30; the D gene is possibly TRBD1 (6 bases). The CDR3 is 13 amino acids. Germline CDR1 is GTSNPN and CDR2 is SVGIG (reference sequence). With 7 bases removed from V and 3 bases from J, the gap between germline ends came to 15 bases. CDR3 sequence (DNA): TGTGCCTCGCTGACAGGTACTGACTATGGCTACACCTTC. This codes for CASLTGTDYGYTF. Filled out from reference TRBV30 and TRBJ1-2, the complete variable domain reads SQTIHQWPATLVQPVGSPLSLECTVEGTSNPNLYWYRQAAGRGLQLLFYSVGIGQISSEVPQNLSASRPQDRQFILSSKKLLLSDSGFYLCASLTGTDYGYTFGSGTRLTVV.

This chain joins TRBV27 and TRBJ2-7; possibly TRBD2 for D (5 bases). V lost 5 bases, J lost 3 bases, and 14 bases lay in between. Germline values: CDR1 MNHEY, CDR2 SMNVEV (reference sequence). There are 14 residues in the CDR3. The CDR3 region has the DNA TGTGCCAGCAGTCGGCTGGACTCGGTCTACGAGCAGTACTTC. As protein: CASSRLDSVYEQYF.

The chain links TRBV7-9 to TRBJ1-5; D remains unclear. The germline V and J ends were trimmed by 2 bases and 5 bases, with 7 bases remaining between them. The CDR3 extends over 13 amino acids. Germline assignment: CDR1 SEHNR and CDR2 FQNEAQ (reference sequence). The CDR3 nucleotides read TGTGCCAGCAGCTTAAACTTGGATCAGCCCCAGCATTTT. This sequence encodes CASSLNLDQPQHF.

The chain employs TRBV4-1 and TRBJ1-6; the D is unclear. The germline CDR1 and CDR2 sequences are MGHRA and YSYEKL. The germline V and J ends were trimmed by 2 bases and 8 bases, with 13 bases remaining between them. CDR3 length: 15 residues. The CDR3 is CASSQLTLRDSPLHF. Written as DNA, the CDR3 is TGCGCCAGCAGCCAACTTACCCTACGGGATTCACCCCTCCACTTT.

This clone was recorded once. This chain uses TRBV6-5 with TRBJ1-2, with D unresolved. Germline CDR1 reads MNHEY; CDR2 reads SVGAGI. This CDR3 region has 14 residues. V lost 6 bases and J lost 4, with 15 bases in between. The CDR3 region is CASSLTRAGYGYTF. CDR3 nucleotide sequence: TGTGCCAGCAGCCTGACCCGGGCGGGCTATGGCTACACCTTC.

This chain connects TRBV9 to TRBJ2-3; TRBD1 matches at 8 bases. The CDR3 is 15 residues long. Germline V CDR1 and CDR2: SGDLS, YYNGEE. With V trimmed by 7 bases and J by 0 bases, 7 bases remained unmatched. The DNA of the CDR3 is TGTGCCAGCCGTCCGCGGGACAGGAGCACAGATACGCAGTATTTT. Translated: CASRPRDRSTDTQYF.

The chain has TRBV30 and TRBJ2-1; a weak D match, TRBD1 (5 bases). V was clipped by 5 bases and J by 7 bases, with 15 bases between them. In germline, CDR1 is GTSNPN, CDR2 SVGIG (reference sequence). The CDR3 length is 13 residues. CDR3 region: CAWDREITNEQFF. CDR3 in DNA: TGTGCCTGGGACAGAGAAATTACTAATGAGCAGTTCTTC.

The CDR3 here is CASSQAFGESGGYTF. CDR3 DNA: TGCGCCAGCAGCCAGGCATTCGGGGAATCGGGAGGCTACACCTTC. The chain links TRBV4-1 to TRBJ1-2; D gene ambiguous. V was cut by 3 bases and J by 8 bases, with 19 bases left in between. The length of the CDR3 is 15 residues. Germline-derived CDR1 and CDR2 are MGHRA and YSYEKL.

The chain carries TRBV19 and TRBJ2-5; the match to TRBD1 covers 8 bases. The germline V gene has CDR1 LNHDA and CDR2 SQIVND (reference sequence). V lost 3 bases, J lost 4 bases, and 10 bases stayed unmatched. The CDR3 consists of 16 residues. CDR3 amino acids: CASSIWGQAGVETQYF. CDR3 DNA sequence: TGTGCCAGTAGTATTTGGGGACAGGCCGGGGTAGAGACCCAGTACTTC.

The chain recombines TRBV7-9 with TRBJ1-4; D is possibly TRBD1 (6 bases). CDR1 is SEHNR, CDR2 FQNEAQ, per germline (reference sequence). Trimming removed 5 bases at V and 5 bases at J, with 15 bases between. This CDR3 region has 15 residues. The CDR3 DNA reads TGTGCCAGCAGCCTAGTACAGGGATCAAATGAAAAACTGTTTTTT. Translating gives CASSLVQGSNEKLFF.

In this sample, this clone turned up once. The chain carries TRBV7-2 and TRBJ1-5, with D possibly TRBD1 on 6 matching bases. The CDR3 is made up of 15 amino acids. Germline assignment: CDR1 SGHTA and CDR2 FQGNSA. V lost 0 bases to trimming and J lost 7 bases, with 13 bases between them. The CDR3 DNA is TGTGCCAGCAGCTTAGCGCGGGGGCCTCGGCAGCCCCAGCATTTT. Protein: CASSLARGPRQPQHF.

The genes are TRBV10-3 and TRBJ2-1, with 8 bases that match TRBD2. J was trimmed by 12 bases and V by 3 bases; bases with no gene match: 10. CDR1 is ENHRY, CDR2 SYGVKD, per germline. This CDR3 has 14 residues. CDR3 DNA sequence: TGTGCCATCAGTGACGCCCGCGAGCGGGGGAGGCAGTTCTTC. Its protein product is CAISDARERGRQFF.

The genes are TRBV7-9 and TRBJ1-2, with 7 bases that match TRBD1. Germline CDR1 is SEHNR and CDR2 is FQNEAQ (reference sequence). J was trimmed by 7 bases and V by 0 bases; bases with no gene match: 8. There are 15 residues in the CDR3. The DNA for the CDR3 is TGTGCCAGCAGCTTAGCCGAGGGAACAGGGGCTGGCTACACCTTC. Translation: CASSLAEGTGAGYTF.

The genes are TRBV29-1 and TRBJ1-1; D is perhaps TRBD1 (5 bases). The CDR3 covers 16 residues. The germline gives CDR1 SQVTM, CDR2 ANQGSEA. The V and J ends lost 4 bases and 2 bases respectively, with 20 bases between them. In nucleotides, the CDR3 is TGCAGCGTTGGAGGAAAAAAGGGGCTCCGAAACACTGAAGCTTTCTTT. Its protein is CSVGGKKGLRNTEAFF.